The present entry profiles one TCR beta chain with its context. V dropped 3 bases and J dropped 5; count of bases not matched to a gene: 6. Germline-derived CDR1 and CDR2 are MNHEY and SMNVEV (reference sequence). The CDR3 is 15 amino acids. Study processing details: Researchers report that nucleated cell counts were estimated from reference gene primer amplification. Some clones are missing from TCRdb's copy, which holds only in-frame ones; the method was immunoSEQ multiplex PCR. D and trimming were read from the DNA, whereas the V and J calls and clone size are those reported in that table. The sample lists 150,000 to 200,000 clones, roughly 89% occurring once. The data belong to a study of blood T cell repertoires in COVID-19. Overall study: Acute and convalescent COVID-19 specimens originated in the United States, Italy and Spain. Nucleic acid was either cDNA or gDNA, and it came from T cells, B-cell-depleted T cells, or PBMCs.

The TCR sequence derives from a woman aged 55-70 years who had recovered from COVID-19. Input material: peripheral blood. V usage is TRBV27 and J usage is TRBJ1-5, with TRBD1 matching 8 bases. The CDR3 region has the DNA TGTGCCAGCAGTTTCCCCGGACAGGGTTATCAGCCCCAGCATTTT. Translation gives CASSFPGQGYQPQHF.